This TCR beta chain is from a study of CD8 T cells in ankylosing spondylitis. Whole-study results and caveats: Blood of patients with ankylosing spondylitis appeared to be characterized by a TCR beta motif of eight highly homologous variants. According to the report, clones linked to the disease were significantly enriched in matched synovial fluid samples taken from ankylosing spondylitis patients.

V shed 2 bases and J shed 5 bases, with 10 bases lying between them. The CDR3 has 13 residues. CDR1 and CDR2 from the germline V gene are SQVTM and ANQGSEA. In the case of this clonotype: Its antigen remains unknown.

MiXCR, run by TCRdb on the 5' RACE reads, gives a single entry per CDR3 protein. Of roughly 120,000 distinct CDR3 sequences listed, around 13% were seen once; the top ten hold approximately 3%. The receptor was derived from a female donor with ankylosing spondylitis or in good health (not recorded which). Material for sequencing was blood, either unsorted or a sorted T cell fraction (not recorded which). The J gene is TRBJ2-1, the V gene TRBV29-1, with D possibly being TRBD1 (6 bases). The DNA for the CDR3 is TGCAGCGTTGAAAAGGACAGCAACAATGAGCAGTTCTTC. It codes for CSVEKDSNNEQFF.